A selection of T cell receptor beta chains follows, all from one sample in a study of vaccination and CD4 T cells after COVID-19. Using its own MiXCR run on the PCR reads, TCRdb lists one record per CDR3 protein. The repertoire holds fewer than 20,000 distinct CDR3 sequences, with approximately 40% as singletons. These receptors lack a known antigen. The material sequenced was CD4+ T cells from blood, cultured in vitro, taken about 7 months after SARS-CoV-2 vaccination. The receptors originated from a human donor who had recovered from COVID-19. The CDR3 runs from the conserved cysteine through the conserved F or W. Fields, in order: CDR3 length, D gene, V gene, clone size, J gene, CDR3 DNA, CDR3 protein. The D gene is left open where the match is weak. The listing skips clone size in some rows; elsewhere it reads once, few, many or a size class.

14	TRBD1	TRBV28	few	TRBJ1-2	TGTGCCAGCAGTTCGACAGGGTCTAACTATGGCTACACCTTC	CASSSTGSNYGYTF
15	TRBD2	TRBV24-1	once	TRBJ2-1	TGTGCCACCAGTGATCCCACTAGCGGCAATGGGGAGCAGTTCTTC	CATSDPTSGNGEQFF
14	-	TRBV7-9	-	TRBJ2-3	TGTGCCAGCAGCCGGGACTCAAACACAGATACGCAGTATTTT	CASSRDSNTDTQYF
15	TRBD1	TRBV7-6	-	TRBJ2-7	TGTGCCAGCAGCTCCCACCTGGACAGGGTGGACGAGCAGTACTTC	CASSSHLDRVDEQYF
14	-	TRBV24-1	medium-sized	TRBJ2-2	TGTGCCACCAGTGATTCCAGACGCACCGGGGAGCTGTTTTTT	CATSDSRRTGELFF
16	-	TRBV7-9	few	TRBJ2-5	TGTGCCAGCAGCTTAAAGACTAGGGTATACCAAGAGACCCAGTACTTC	CASSLKTRVYQETQYF
15	-	TRBV6-1	-	TRBJ2-3	TGTGCCAGCAGATGGCGTCCTTCTAGCACAAATACGCAGTATTTT	CASRWRPSSTNTQYF
16	-	TRBV24-1	-	TRBJ1-2	TGTGCCACCAGTGATGCCAACGGGGGCACTAACTATGGCTACACCTTC	CATSDANGGTNYGYTF
12	-	TRBV6-6	-	TRBJ2-3	TGTGCCAGCACTTTTAGCACAGATACGCAGTATTTT	CASTFSTDTQYF
15	TRBD2	TRBV6-2/TRBV6-3	-	TRBJ2-5	TGTGCCAGCACCATAGGAGCTGGGGGGGAAGAGACCCAGTACTTC	CASTIGAGGEETQYF
19	TRBD2	TRBV7-8	few	TRBJ2-3	TGTGCCAGCAGCTTACAGTCGCTAGCGGGGAGGCTAAGCACAGATACGCAGTATTTT	CASSLQSLAGRLSTDTQYF
15	TRBD2	TRBV20-1	-	TRBJ2-5	TGCAGTGCTAGAAGGGCTAGCGGGCCTGGAGAGACCCAGTACTTC	CSARRASGPGETQYF
16	-	TRBV7-9	-	TRBJ1-6	TGTGCCAGCAGCTTCAGCGGGGCACCCTATAATTCACCCCTCCACTTT	CASSFSGAPYNSPLHF
16	-	TRBV24-1	-	TRBJ1-2	TGTGCCACCAGTGATTTGAGGCGAATAACTAACTATGGCTACACCTTC	CATSDLRRITNYGYTF
14	-	TRBV6-1	-	TRBJ2-5	TGTGCCAGCACCATAGCTACAGACCGGAAGACCCAGTACTTC	CASTIATDRKTQYF
15	TRBD2	TRBV7-2	-	TRBJ2-6	TGTGCCAGCAGCTCGGGCCCCCCGGGACTAGCGTCGGGGGCTTTC	CASSSGPPGLASGAF
15	-	TRBV7-8	few	TRBJ2-6	TGTGCCAGCAGCTACACACCCTCTGGGGCCAACGTCCTGACTTTC	CASSYTPSGANVLTF
12	TRBD1	TRBV20-1	few	TRBJ1-2	TGCAGTGCTTGGGACAGAGACTATGGCTACACCTTC	CSAWDRDYGYTF
17	-	TRBV11-2	few	TRBJ2-7	TGTGCCAGCAGCTTAGGGCCTGAGTGGGGCGCCCCCTACGAGCAGTACTTC	CASSLGPEWGAPYEQYF
14	TRBD1	TRBV10-3	-	TRBJ2-7	TGTGCCATCAGTAGGGACAGGGACTCCTACGAGCAGTACTTC	CAISRDRDSYEQYF
15	-	TRBV24-1	-	TRBJ2-5	TGTGCCACCAGTCCAGGTTGGCAGGGTGCGGAGACCCAGTACTTC	CATSPGWQGAETQYF
14	TRBD1	TRBV6-1	-	TRBJ2-5	TGTGCCAGCAAGCTCACAGGGGCACAAGAGACCCAGTACTTC	CASKLTGAQETQYF